The source of this T cell receptor beta chain is a study of long-term antiretroviral therapy in people with HIV. Study as a whole: Specimens dating back about a decade before the 2015 immediate-ART recommendation are the oldest included.

No donor had fewer than one pre-ART PBMC sample or fewer than two post-ART PBMC samples. Study-wide results and limits: ART adherence, viral resistance and therapy changes went undocumented. In HIV, the repertoires covered a tighter span of CDR3 lengths than in controls.

Germline V gene data show CDR1 as MNHNS and CDR2 as SASEGT. The CDR3 runs to 15 residues. Unmatched junction bases numbered 4, after V lost 3 bases and J lost 4 bases. Survey-level immunoSEQ v3.0 assays were run. The method was immunoSEQ multiplex PCR; TCRdb's version includes in-frame clones alone and lacks a portion of them. The data hold over 30,000 clones, with more than 70% observed a single time. On this clone itself: Antigen: not known.

Specimen: unsorted PBMCs, collected 3.1 years after starting antiretroviral therapy. The chain is built from TRBV6-1 and TRBJ2-2, with 8 bases matching TRBD1. The sequence was obtained from a woman aged 50 to 60 with HIV. This CDR3 is CASSETGAGTGELFF. The CDR3 nucleotides read TGTGCCAGCAGTGAGACAGGGGCGGGCACCGGGGAGCTGTTTTTT.